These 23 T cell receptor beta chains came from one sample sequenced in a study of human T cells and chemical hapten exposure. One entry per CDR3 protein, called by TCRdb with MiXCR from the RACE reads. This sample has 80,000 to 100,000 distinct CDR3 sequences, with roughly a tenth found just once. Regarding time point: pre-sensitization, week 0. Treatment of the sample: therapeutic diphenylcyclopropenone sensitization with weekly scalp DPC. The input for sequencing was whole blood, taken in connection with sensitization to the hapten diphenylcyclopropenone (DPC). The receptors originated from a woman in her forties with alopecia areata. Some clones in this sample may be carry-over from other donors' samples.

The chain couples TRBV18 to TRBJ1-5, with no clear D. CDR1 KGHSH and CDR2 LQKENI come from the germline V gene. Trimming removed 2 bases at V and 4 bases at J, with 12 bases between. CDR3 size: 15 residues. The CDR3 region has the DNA TGTGCCAGCTCACCAACCAGCGGGATAAATCAGCCCCAGCATTTT. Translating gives CASSPTSGINQPQHF.

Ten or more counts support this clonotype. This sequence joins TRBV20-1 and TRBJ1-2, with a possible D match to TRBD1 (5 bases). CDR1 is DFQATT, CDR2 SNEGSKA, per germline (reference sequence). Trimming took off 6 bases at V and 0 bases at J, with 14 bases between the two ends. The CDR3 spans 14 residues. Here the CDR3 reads CSAVRDLSNYGYTF. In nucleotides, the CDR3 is TGCAGTGCAGTCCGGGACCTCTCTAACTATGGCTACACCTTC.

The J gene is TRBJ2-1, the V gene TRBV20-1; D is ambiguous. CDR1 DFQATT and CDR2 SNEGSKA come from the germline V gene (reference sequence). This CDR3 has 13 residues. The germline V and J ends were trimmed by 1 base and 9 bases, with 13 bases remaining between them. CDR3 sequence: CSARGELSGEQFF. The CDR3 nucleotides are TGCAGTGCTAGAGGGGAATTGAGTGGTGAGCAGTTCTTC.

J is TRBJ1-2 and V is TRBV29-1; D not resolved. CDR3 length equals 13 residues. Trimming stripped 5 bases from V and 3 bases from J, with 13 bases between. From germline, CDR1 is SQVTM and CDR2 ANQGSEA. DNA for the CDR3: TGCAGCGTTTACGACGCCCTTTACTATGGCTACACCTTC. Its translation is CSVYDALYYGYTF.

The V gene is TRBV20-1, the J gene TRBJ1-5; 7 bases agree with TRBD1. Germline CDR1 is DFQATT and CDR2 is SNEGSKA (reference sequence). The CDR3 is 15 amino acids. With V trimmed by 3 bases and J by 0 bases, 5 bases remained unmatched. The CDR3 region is CSASREGASNQPQHF. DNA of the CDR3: TGCAGTGCTAGCAGGGAGGGGGCTAGCAATCAGCCCCAGCATTTT.

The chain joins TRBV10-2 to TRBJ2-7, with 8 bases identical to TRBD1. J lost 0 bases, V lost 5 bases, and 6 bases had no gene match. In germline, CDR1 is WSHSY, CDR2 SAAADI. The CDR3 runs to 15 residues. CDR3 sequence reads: CASSTGQASSYEQYF. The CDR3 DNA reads TGCGCCAGCAGTACGGGACAGGCCAGCTCCTACGAGCAGTACTTC.

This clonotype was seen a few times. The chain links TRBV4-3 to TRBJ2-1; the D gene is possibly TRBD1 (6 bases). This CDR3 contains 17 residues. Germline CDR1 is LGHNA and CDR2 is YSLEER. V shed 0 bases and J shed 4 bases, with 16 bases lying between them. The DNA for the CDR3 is TGCGCCAGCAGCCAAGATACGGGGCAGGGGTTTTACAATGAGCAGTTCTTC. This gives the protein CASSQDTGQGFYNEQFF.

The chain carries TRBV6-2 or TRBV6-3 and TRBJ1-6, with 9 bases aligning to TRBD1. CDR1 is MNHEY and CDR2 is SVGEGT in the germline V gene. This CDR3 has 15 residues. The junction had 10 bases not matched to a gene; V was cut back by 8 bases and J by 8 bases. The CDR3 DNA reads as TGTGCCAGCTTTGGAGGGGACAGGGTTTATTCACCCCTCCACTTT. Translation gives CASFGGDRVYSPLHF.

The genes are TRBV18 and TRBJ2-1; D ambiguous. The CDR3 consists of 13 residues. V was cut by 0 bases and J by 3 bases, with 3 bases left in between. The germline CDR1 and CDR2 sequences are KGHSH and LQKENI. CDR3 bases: TGTGCCAGCTCACCACCTAGCTACAATGAGCAGTTCTTC. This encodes CASSPPSYNEQFF.

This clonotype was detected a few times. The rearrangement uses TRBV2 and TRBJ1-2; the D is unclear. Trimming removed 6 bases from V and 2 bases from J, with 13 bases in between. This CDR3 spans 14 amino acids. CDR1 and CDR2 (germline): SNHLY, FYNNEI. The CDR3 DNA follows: TGTGCCAGCAGGAACCTGGTGGGGAACTATGGCTACACCTTC. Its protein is CASRNLVGNYGYTF.

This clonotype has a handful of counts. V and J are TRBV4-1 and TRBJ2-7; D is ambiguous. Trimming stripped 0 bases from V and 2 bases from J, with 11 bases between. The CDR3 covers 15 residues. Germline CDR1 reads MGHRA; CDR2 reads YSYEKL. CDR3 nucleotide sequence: TGCGCCAGCAGCCAAGATGAATGGAACACCTACGAGCAGTACTTC. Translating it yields CASSQDEWNTYEQYF.

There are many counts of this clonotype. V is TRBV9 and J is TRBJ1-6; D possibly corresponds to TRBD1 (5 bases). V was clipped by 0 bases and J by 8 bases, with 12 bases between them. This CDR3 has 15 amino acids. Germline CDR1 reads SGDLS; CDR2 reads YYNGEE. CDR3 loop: CASSVELMGHSPLHF. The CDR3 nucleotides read TGTGCCAGCAGCGTAGAGCTTATGGGGCATTCACCCCTCCACTTT.

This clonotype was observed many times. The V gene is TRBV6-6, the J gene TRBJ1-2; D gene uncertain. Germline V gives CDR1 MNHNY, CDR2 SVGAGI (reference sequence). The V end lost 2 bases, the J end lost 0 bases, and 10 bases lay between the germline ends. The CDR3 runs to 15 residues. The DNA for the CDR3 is TGTGCCAGCAGTTACGAGGCACCTGCTAACTATGGCTACACCTTC. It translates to CASSYEAPANYGYTF.

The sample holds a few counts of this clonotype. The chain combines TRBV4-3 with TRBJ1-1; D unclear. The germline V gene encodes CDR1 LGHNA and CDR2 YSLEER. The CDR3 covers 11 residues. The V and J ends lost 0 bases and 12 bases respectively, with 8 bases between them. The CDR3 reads CASSQDSQTFF. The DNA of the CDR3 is TGCGCCAGCAGCCAAGACAGTCAGACTTTCTTT.

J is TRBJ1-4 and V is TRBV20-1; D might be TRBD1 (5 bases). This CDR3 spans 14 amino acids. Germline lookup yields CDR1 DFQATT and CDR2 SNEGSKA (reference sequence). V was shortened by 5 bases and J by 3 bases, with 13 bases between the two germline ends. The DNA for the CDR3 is TGCAGTGCTCCCCCGCCGGGGGCTAATGAAAAACTGTTTTTT. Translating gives CSAPPPGANEKLFF.

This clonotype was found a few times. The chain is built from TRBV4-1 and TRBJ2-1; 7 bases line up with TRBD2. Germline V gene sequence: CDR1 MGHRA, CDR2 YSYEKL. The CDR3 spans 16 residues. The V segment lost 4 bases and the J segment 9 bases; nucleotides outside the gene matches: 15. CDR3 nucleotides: TGCGCCAGCAGCCTATACGGTCGGACTAGTATAGGTGAGCAGTTCTTC. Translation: CASSLYGRTSIGEQFF.

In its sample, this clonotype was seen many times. CDR3: CASSRGGASTDTQYF. The CDR3 nucleotides read TGTGCCAGCAGCAGGGGAGGAGCGAGCACAGATACGCAGTATTTT. This sequence joins TRBV6-6 and TRBJ2-3; D may match TRBD1 or TRBD2 (6 bases each). Germline loops: CDR1 MNHNY, CDR2 SVGAGI (reference sequence). The CDR3 sequence is 15 residues long. V was clipped by 6 bases and J by 0 bases, with 13 bases between them.

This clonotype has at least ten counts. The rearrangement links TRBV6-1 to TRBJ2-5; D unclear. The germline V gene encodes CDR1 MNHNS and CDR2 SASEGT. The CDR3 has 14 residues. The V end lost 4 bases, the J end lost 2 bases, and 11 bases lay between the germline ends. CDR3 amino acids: CASSGTIPQETQYF. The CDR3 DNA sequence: TGTGCCAGCAGTGGAACGATCCCACAAGAGACCCAGTACTTC.

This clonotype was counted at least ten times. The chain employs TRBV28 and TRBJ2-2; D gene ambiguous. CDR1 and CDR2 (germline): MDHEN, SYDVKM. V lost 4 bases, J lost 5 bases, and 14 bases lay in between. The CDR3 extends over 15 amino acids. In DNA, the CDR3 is TGTGCCAGCAGTTCTTTTCTTAGGCAAACCGGGGAGCTGTTTTTT. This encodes CASSSFLRQTGELFF.

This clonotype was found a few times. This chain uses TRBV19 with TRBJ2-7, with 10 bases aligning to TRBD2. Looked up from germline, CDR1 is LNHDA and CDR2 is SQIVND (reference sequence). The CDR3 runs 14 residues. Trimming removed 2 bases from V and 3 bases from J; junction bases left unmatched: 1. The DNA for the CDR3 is TGTGCCAGTAGTATAACTAGCGGGGTCTACGAGCAGTACTTC. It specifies CASSITSGVYEQYF.

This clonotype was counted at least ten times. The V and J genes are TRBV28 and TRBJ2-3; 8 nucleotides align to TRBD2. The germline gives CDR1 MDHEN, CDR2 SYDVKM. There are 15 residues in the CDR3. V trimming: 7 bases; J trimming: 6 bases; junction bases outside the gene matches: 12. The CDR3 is CASTTLAGDPDTQYF. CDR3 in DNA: TGTGCCAGCACCACTCTAGCGGGCGACCCGGATACGCAGTATTTT.

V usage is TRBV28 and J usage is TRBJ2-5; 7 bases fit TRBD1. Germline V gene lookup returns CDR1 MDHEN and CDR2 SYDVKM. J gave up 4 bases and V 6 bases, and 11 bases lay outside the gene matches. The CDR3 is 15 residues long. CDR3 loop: CASSPPQGGGETQYF. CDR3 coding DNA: TGTGCCAGCAGCCCCCCTCAAGGGGGCGGAGAGACCCAGTACTTC.

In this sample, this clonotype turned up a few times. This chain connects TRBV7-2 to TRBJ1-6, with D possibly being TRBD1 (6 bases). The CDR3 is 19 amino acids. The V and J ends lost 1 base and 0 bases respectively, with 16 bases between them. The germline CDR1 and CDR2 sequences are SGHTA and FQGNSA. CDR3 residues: CASSLGRTVASSYNSPLHF. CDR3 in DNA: TGTGCCAGCAGCTTAGGTAGGACAGTGGCGAGCTCCTATAATTCACCCCTCCACTTT. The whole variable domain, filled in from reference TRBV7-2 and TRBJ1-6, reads GAGVSQSPSNKVTEKGKDVELRCDPISGHTALYWYRQSLGQGLEFLIYFQGNSAPDKSGLPSDRFSAERTGGSVSTLTIQRTQQEDSAVYLCASSLGRTVASSYNSPLHFGNGTRLTVT.